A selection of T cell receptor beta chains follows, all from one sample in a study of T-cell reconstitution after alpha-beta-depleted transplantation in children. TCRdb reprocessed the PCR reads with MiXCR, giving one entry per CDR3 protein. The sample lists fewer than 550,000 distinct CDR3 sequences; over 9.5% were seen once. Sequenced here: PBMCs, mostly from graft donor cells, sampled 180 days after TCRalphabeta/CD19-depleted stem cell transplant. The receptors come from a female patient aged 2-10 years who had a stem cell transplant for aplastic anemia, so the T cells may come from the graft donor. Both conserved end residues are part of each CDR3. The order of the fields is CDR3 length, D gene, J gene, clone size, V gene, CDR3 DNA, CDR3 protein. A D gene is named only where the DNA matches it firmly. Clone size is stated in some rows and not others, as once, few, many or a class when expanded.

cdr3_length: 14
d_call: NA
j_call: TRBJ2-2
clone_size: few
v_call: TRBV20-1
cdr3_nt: TGCAGTGCTAGTTCTCTAAAGAACACCGGGGAGCTGTTTTTT
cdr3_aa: CSASSLKNTGELFF

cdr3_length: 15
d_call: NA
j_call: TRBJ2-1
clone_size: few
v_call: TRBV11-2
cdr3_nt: TGTGCCAGCAGCCCGCGGGGACACCTCTACAATGAGCAGTTCTTC
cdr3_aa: CASSPRGHLYNEQFF

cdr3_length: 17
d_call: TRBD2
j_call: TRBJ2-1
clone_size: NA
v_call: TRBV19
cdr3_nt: TGTGCCAGTAGTATAGTGGGCGACAGGACTAGCGGGAGGCTCTTTTTCTTC
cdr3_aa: CASSIVGDRTSGRLFFF

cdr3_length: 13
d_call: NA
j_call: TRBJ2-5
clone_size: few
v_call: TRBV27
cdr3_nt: TGTGCCAGCAGTTTACTGGGGGAAGAGACCCAGTACTTC
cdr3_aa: CASSLLGEETQYF

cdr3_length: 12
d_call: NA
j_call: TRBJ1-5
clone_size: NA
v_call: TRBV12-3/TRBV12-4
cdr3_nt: TGTGCCAGCAGTGGGGGGCCTCAGCCCCAGCATTTT
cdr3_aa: CASSGGPQPQHF

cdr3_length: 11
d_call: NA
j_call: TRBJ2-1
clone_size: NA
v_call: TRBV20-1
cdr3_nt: TGCAGTGCTGGTAGGGTCAATGAGCAGTTCTTC
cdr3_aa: CSAGRVNEQFF

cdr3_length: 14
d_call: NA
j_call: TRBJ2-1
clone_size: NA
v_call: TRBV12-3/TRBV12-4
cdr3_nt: TGTGCCAGCAGTTTTCGAGTAGCACACAATGAGCAGTTCTTC
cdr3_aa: CASSFRVAHNEQFF

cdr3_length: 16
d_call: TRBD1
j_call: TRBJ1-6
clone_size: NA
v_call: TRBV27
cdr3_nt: TGTGCCAGCAGTATAACCGGGACAGGGTATAATTCACCCCTCCACTTT
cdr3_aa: CASSITGTGYNSPLHF

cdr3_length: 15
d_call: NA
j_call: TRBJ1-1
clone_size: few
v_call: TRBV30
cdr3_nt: TGTGCCTCGAGGCCCCCATCATGGAGGGGCACTGAAGCTTTCTTT
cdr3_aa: CASRPPSWRGTEAFF

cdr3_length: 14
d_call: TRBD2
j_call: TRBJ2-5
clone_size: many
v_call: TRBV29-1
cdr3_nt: TGCAGCGTGCTGGGACTAGCGGGAGCAGAGACCCAGTACTTC
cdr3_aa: CSVLGLAGAETQYF

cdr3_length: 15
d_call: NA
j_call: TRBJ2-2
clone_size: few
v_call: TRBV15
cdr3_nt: TGTTCCACTAATATTACGGGGCCCAACCCCGGGGAGCTGTTTTTT
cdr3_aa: CSTNITGPNPGELFF

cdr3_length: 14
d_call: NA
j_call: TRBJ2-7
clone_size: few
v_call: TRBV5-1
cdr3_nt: TGCGCCAGCAGCAGGACAAACACCGGAAACGAGCAGTACTTC
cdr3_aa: CASSRTNTGNEQYF

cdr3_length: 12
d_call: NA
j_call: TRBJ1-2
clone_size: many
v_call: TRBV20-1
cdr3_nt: TGCAGTGCTAGCCGGGACGACTATGGCTACACCTTC
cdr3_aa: CSASRDDYGYTF

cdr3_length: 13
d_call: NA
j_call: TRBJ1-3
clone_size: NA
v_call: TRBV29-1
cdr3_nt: TGCAGCGTTGTATGGGGGGCCGGAAACACCATATATTTT
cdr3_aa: CSVVWGAGNTIYF

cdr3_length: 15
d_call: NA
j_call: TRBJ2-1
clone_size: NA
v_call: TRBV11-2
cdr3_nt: TGTGCCAGCAGCCTTAGATTGGGGGGCTACAATGAGCAGTTCTTC
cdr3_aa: CASSLRLGGYNEQFF

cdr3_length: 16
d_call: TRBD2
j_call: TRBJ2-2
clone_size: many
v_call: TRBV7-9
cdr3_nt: TGTGCCAGCAGCCCCAGACTAGCGGGGAACACCGGGGAGCTGTTTTTT
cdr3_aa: CASSPRLAGNTGELFF

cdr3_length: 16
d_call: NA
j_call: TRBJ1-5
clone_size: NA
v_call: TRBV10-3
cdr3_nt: TGTGCCCAGTACTACGTTGGGAGGGTGATCAATCAGCCCCAGCATTTT
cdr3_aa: CAQYYVGRVINQPQHF

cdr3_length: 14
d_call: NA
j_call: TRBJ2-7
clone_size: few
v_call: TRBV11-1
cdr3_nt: TGTGCCAGCAGTTACCGGGGCACCTCCTACGAGCAGTACTTC
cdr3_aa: CASSYRGTSYEQYF

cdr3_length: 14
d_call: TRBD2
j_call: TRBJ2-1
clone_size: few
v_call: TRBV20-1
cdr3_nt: TGCAGTGAAACGACTAGCGGGAACTACAATGAGCAGTTCTTC
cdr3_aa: CSETTSGNYNEQFF

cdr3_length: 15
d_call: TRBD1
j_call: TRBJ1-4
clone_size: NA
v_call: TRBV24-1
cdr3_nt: TGTGCCACCAGTGATTCCGGGACAGTACATGAAAAACTGTTTTTT
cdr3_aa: CATSDSGTVHEKLFF

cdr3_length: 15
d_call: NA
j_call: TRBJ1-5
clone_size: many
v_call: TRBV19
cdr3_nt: TGTGCCAGTAGCCCCACCCTCCCGAGGAGTCAGCCCCAGCATTTT
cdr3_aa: CASSPTLPRSQPQHF